The sample holds one count of the clone carrying this TCR beta chain. A junction end diverges from the germline sequence, so it may reflect a read error. The data are from a study of regulatory T cells in long-lasting Graves disease. Arm-PCR of CDR3 regions and iRepertoire HTBI primers were used to build TCR beta libraries. TCRdb re-called the multiplex PCR reads through MiXCR, storing one row per CDR3 protein. Of approximately 390,000 distinct CDR3 sequences listed, roughly 16% are singletons. As for time point: newly diagnosed GD, antithyroid drugs for less than 3 months. Following extraction of RNA from PBMCs, that RNA was used to make the TCR library. In each case, Graves' disease was diagnosed per American Thyroid Association guidelines. The peripheral blood volume drawn was 7.5 to 9.5 milliliters, and it was collected into EDTA tubes. Separately, the same data were catalogued under a study of T cells in Graves' hyperthyroidism and ophthalmopathy.

The clonotype was recovered from a woman younger than 35 with Graves disease. The sample was peripheral blood mononuclear cells (PBMCs), taken at new diagnosis, from a patient treated with antithyroid drugs.

The CDR3 region has the DNA TGTGCCAGCAGCTTAGTTGGCAGGGACTACGAGCAGTGCTTC. This translates into CASSLVGRDYEQCF. This sequence joins TRBV7-2 and TRBJ2-7, with 7 nucleotides matching TRBD2. The CDR3 has 14 amino acids. CDR1 is SGHTA, CDR2 FQGNSA, per germline.